Shown below are 2 T cell receptor beta chains from a single sample sequenced in a study of beta chain features in type 1 diabetes. No antigen is known for these receptors. All of the isolated RNA was reverse transcribed, so expressed TCRB transcripts were sequenced. Sequenced by immunoSEQ multiplex PCR; TCRdb stores in-frame clones only, minus some. The sample contains roughly 180,000 clones, 7.8% of which appear only once. Study-wide results and limits: A moderate, significant TCRB CDR3 shortening appeared in type 1 diabetes across four CD4+ subsets.

Sequenced sample: central memory CD4+ T cells from blood. The receptor source for this set is a middle-aged woman with type 1 diabetes.

This clone showed up just a few times. The chain uses TRBV9 and TRBJ1-4; tentative D call: TRBD1 (5 bases). This CDR3 has 14 amino acids. V was shortened by 3 bases and J by 8 bases, with 14 bases between the two germline ends. Germline V gives CDR1 SGDLS, CDR2 YYNGEE. The CDR3 DNA sequence: TGTGCCAGCAGCGAGCCAGGGTACTCAGAAAAACTGTTTTTT. It translates to CASSEPGYSEKLFF.

V gene TRBV29-1 combines with J gene TRBJ1-3; D is possibly TRBD1 (5 bases). The V and J ends lost 6 bases and 4 bases respectively, with 16 bases between them. Germline CDR1 SQVTM, CDR2 ANQGSEA. CDR3 size: 14 residues. The CDR3 sequence is CSVPDSLGGNTIYF. The CDR3 DNA sequence: TGCAGCGTACCAGACAGTCTCGGGGGAAACACCATATATTTT.